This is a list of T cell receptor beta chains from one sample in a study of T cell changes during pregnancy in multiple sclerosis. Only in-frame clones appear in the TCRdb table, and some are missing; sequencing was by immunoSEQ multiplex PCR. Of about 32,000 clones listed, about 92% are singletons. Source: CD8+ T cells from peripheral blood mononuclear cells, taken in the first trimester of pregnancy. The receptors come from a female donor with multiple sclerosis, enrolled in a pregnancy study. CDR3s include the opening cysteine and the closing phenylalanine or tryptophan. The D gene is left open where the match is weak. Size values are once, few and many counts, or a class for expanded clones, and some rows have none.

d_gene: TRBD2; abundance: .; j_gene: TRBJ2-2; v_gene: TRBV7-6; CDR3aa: CASSGLAGSTGELFF; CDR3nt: TGTGCCAGCAGCGGACTAGCGGGAAGCACCGGGGAGCTGTTTTTT
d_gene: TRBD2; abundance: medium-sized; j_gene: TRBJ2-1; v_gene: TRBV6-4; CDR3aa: CASSELAGAYNEQFF; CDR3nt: TGTGCCAGCAGTGAACTAGCGGGAGCCTACAATGAGCAGTTCTTC
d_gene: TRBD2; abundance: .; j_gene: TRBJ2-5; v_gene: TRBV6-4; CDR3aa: CASSEAGGYQETQYF; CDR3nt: TGTGCCAGCAGTGAAGCGGGAGGATACCAAGAGACCCAGTACTTC
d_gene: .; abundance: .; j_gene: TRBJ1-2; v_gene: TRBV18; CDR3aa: CASSFPPSSYGYTF; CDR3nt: TGTGCCAGCTCCTTTCCCCCGTCCTCTTATGGCTACACCTTC
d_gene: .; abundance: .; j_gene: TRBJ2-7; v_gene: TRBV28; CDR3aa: CASRSPAYEQYF; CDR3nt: TGTGCCAGCAGGTCACCAGCCTACGAGCAGTACTTC
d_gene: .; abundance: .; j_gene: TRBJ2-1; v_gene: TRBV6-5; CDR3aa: CASSYSRQSSYNEQFF; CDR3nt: TGTGCCAGCAGTTACTCAAGACAGAGCTCCTACAATGAGCAGTTCTTC
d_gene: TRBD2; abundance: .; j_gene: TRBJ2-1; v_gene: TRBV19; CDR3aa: CASSSTSGNLVNEQFF; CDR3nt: TGTGCCAGTAGTTCGACTAGCGGGAACCTCGTAAATGAGCAGTTCTTC
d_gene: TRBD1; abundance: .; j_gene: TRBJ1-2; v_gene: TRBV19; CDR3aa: CASSGRDRPNTF; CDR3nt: TGTGCCAGTAGTGGACGGGACAGACCCAACACCTTC
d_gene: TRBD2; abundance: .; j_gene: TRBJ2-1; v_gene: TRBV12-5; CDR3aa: CASGIGLVNEQFF; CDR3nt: TGTGCTAGTGGTATAGGACTAGTCAATGAGCAGTTCTTC
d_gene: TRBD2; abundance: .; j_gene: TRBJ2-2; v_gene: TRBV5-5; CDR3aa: CASSSYLAGGDTGELFF; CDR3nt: TGTGCCAGCAGTTCCTACCTAGCGGGAGGGGACACCGGGGAGCTGTTTTTT
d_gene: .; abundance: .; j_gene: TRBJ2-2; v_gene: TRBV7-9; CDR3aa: CASSDQGAGENSGELFF; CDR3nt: TGTGCCAGCAGCGACCAAGGAGCCGGCGAGAACTCCGGGGAGCTGTTTTTT
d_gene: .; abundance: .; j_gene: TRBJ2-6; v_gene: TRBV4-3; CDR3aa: CASSRWGGGSGANVLTF; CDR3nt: TGCGCCAGCAGCCGTTGGGGGGGCGGCTCTGGGGCCAACGTCCTGACTTTC
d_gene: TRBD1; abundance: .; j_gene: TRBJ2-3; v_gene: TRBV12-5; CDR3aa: CASARTGVTDTQYF; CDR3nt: TGTGCTAGTGCTCGGACAGGGGTGACAGATACGCAGTATTTT
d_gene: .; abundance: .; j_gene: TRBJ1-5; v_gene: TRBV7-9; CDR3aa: CASSSTEAGNQPQHF; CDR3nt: TGTGCCAGCAGCTCTACGGAGGCGGGCAATCAGCCCCAGCATTTT
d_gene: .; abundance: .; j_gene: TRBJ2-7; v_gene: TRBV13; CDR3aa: CASSRTSNGGGQYF; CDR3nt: TGTGCCAGCAGTCGAACTAGCAATGGGGGAGGGCAGTACTTC
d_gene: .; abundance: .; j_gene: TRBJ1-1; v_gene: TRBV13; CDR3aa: CASSPGPEAFF; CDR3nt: TGTGCCAGCAGCCCCGGTCCCGAAGCTTTCTTT
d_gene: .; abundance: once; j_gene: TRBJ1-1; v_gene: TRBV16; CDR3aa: CASSHEVEAFF; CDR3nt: TGTGCCAGCAGCCATGAGGTAGAAGCTTTCTTT
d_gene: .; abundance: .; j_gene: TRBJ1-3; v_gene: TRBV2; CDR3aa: CASSVRGGSGNTIYF; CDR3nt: TGTGCCAGCAGTGTCCGGGGGGGCTCTGGAAACACCATATATTTT
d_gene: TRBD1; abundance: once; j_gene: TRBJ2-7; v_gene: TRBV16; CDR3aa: CASSPDRAYEQYF; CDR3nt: TGTGCCAGCAGCCCGGACAGGGCCTACGAGCAGTACTTC
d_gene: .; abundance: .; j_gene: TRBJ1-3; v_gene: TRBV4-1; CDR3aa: CASSQEGGISGNTIYF; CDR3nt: TGCGCCAGCAGCCAAGAAGGCGGAATTTCCGGAAACACCATATATTTT
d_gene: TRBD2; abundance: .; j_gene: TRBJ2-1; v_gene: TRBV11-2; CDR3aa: CASSSGLAGIRYNEQFF; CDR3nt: TGTGCCAGCAGCTCAGGACTAGCTGGTATTAGGTACAATGAGCAGTTCTTC
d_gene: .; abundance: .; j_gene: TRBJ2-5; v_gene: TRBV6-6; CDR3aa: CASSYRSGWETQYF; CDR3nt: TGTGCCAGCAGTTACCGGTCAGGCTGGGAGACCCAGTACTTC
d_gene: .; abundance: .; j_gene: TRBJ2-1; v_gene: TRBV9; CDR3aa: CASSPLTGSEQFF; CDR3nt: TGTGCCAGCAGCCCTCTAACAGGGAGTGAGCAGTTCTTC
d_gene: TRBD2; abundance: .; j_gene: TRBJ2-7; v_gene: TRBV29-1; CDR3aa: CSVASGSSYEQYF; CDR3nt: TGCAGCGTCGCTAGCGGGAGCTCCTACGAGCAGTACTTC
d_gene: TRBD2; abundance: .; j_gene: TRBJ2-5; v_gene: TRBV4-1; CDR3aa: CASSQERFVGREGLETQYF; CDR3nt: TGCGCCAGCAGCCAAGAAAGGTTCGTCGGGCGGGAGGGCTTAGAGACCCAGTACTTC
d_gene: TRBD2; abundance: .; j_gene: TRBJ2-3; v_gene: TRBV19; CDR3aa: CASSIGGAGGADTQYF; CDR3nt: TGTGCCAGTAGTATAGGTGGAGCGGGAGGTGCAGATACGCAGTATTTT
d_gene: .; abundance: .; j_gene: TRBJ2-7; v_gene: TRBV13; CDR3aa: CASSLERGYEQYF; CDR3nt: TGTGCCAGCAGCTTAGAAAGAGGCTACGAGCAGTACTTC
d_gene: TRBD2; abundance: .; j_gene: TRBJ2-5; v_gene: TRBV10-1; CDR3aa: CAATKEAGEETQYF; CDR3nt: TGCGCCGCAACTAAAGAAGCGGGAGAAGAGACTCAGTACTTC